This TCR beta chain was captured by sequencing in a study of blood T cell repertoires in COVID-19. Background on the study: Sample material is recorded as cDNA or gDNA derived from T cells, B-cell-depleted T cells, or PBMCs.

Trimming took 2 bases from V and 0 from J; bases not matched to a gene: 3. CDR3 length: 15 amino acids. Germline lookup yields CDR1 MNHEY and CDR2 SVGAGI. Sequencing was performed with immunoSEQ multiplex PCR; in TCRdb, only in-frame clones are kept and a portion is missing. The sample lists roughly 130,000 clones, 75% to 90% occurring once. V usage is TRBV6-5 and J usage is TRBJ2-7; 8 bases match TRBD1. The TCR comes from a man in his fifties or sixties with active or convalescent COVID-19. The sample taken for sequencing was peripheral blood. CDR3 bases: TGTGCCAGCAGTTACCACGGACAGGGCTCCTACGAGCAGTACTTC. Amino acid sequence: CASSYHGQGSYEQYF.